Here is one T cell receptor (beta chain) with its context. Germline loops: CDR1 SEHNR, CDR2 FQNEAQ (reference sequence). Trimming left V 2 bases short and J 4 bases short, with 11 bases between. The CDR3 totals 14 residues. These data are taken from a study of shared clonotypes between healthy human individuals. Unsorted PBMC samples were amplified in replicate PCRs containing 300 ng DNA, some 30,000 T cell genomes. Original methodology: Without quality scores, immunoSEQ junctional reads could not be filtered like full-length reads. Some clones are missing from TCRdb's copy, which holds only in-frame ones; the method was immunoSEQ multiplex PCR. That table furnishes V, J and clone size, whereas the DNA furnished D and trimming. Found here are over 400,000 clones, around 73% of them singletons; the top ten hold 12%.

Sequenced input: PBMCs. This clonotype was obtained from a woman aged 40 to 50 in good health. Some clones in this sample may be carry-over from other donors' samples. This chain links TRBV7-9 with TRBJ1-1; D may be TRBD1 (5 bases). DNA of the CDR3: TGTGCCAGCAGCTTAAGGGGAGTTGGCACTGAAGCTTTCTTT. Amino acids: CASSLRGVGTEAFF.